These 17 T cell receptor beta chains were all obtained from the same sample, sequenced in a study of blood T cell repertoires in COVID-19. Sequencing was performed with immunoSEQ multiplex PCR; in TCRdb, only in-frame clones are kept and a portion is missing. This sample has 100,000 or so clones; 85% occur once, and the top ten carry 1.5% to 2%. The source material was peripheral blood. The receptors originated from a woman aged 70 to 79 with active or convalescent COVID-19.

This clone has just a few counts. The V gene is TRBV13, the J gene TRBJ2-7; 8 bases fit TRBD1. This CDR3 has 14 residues. The J segment lost 0 bases and the V segment lost 5 bases, leaving 3 bases of the junction unmatched. Germline V gene lookup returns CDR1 PRHDT and CDR2 FYEKMQ (reference sequence). The CDR3 bases are TGTGCCAGCAGCAGGGACAGGACCTCCTACGAGCAGTACTTC. Translated, it gives CASSRDRTSYEQYF.

The V gene is TRBV19, the J gene TRBJ2-3; TRBD2 matches at 10 bases. CDR3 size: 16 residues. Germline assignment: CDR1 LNHDA and CDR2 SQIVND (reference sequence). Trimming at V came to 4 bases and at J to 4 bases, leaving 8 bases not matched to a gene. For the CDR3, the DNA is TGTGCCAGTAGTACCGCATGGCTAGCGGGGGCAGATACGCAGTATTTT. Its translation: CASSTAWLAGADTQYF.

This chain uses TRBV29-1 with TRBJ2-5; 7 nucleotides align to TRBD2. Germline CDR1 SQVTM, CDR2 ANQGSEA. V lost 1 base to trimming and J lost 2 bases; unmatched junction nucleotides: 1. This CDR3 contains 13 residues. CDR3 in amino acids: CSVEGGGQETQYF. CDR3 sequence (DNA): TGCAGCGTTGAAGGGGGGGGGCAAGAGACCCAGTACTTC.

The V and J genes are TRBV5-1 and TRBJ2-3, with D perhaps matching TRBD2 (6 bases). Germline V lookup: CDR1 SGHRS, CDR2 YFSETQ. The CDR3 runs to 16 residues. With 0 bases removed from V and 2 bases from J, the gap between germline ends came to 13 bases. The CDR3 DNA reads as TGCGCCAGCAGCTTGGGAGGGACTCATAACACAGATACGCAGTATTTT. Amino acids: CASSLGGTHNTDTQYF.

The chain has TRBV10-3 and TRBJ1-2; weak D call: TRBD1 (5 bases). CDR1 ENHRY and CDR2 SYGVKD come from the germline V gene. The CDR3 has 13 residues. The V end was cut by 6 bases, the J end by 4 bases, with 12 bases between. CDR3 loop: CAIRLGRGYGYTF. As DNA, the CDR3 is TGTGCCATCAGGTTGGGGCGAGGCTATGGCTACACCTTC.

Only one count was recorded for this clone. The J gene is TRBJ2-5, the V gene TRBV27; perhaps TRBD1 as D (5 bases). CDR3 length equals 13 residues. Trimming left V 3 bases short and J 3 bases short, with 8 bases between. Germline V CDR1 and CDR2: MNHEY, SMNVEV (reference sequence). In DNA, the CDR3 is TGTGCCAGCAGTTTTAGGGGAAAAGAGACCCAGTACTTC. It codes for CASSFRGKETQYF.

This clone was seen a few times. The chain has TRBV4-3 and TRBJ2-1, with TRBD2 as a possible D gene (6 bases). The V gene's germline CDR1 is LGHNA and CDR2 YSLEER. This CDR3 has 16 amino acids. Trimming cost V 0 bases and J 6 bases, with 15 bases left between them. The CDR3 loop reads CASSQDLAVRANEQFF. The CDR3 coding sequence is TGCGCCAGCAGCCAAGACTTAGCGGTTCGGGCCAATGAGCAGTTCTTC.

The chain uses TRBV18 and TRBJ2-7, with 11 bases matching TRBD2. With V trimmed by 4 bases and J by 3 bases, 5 bases remained unmatched. CDR1 and CDR2 (germline): KGHSH, LQKENI. This CDR3 contains 15 residues. The CDR3 DNA follows: TGTGCCAGCTCACGGGCTAGCGGGGGGATCTACGAGCAGTACTTC. Translated: CASSRASGGIYEQYF.

The chain joins TRBV9 to TRBJ2-7, with 8 bases matching TRBD1. The germline V gene encodes CDR1 SGDLS and CDR2 YYNGEE. V was pared by 4 bases and J by 5 bases, with 8 bases of the junction left unmatched. The CDR3 length is 14 residues. CDR3 in amino acids: CASSTDRGGDEQYF. CDR3 nucleotides: TGTGCCAGCAGCACAGACAGGGGTGGTGACGAGCAGTACTTC. Based on the CDR3 plus reference TRBV9 and TRBJ2-7, the full variable domain is DSGVTQTPKHLITATGQRVTLRCSPRSGDLSVYWYQQSLDQGLQFLIQYYNGEERAKGNILERFSAQQFPDLHSELNLSSLELGDSALYFCASSTDRGGDEQYFGPGTRLTVT.

J is TRBJ2-3 and V is TRBV5-1; D gene uncertain. This CDR3 is built from 14 residues. Germline V gene sequence: CDR1 SGHRS, CDR2 YFSETQ. Between the trimmed V and J ends, which lost 0 bases and 3 bases, there was a span of 8 bases. The CDR3 spells CASSLVIGTDTQYF. CDR3 sequence (DNA): TGCGCCAGCAGCTTGGTTATCGGGACAGATACGCAGTATTTT.

This chain uses TRBV2 with TRBJ2-5; 10 bases are shared with TRBD2. The CDR3 is 15 residues long. The V gene end was trimmed by 2 bases and the J gene end by 5 bases; junction bases not matched to a gene: 5. CDR1 SNHLY and CDR2 FYNNEI come from the germline V gene. CDR3 DNA: TGTGCCAGCAGTGAAAGCGGGGGGGCCGGGGAGACCCAGTACTTC. As protein: CASSESGGAGETQYF. Combining the CDR3 with reference TRBV2 and TRBJ2-5 gives the whole variable domain EPEVTQTPSHQVTQMGQEVILRCVPISNHLYFYWYRQILGQKVEFLVSFYNNEISEKSEIFDDQFSVERPDGSNFTLKIRSTKLEDSAMYFCASSESGGAGETQYFGPGTRLLVL.

The chain combines TRBV7-2 with TRBJ2-7; D may be TRBD2 (5 bases). CDR3 size: 14 residues. The ends were cut back, 4 bases at V and 6 bases at J, with 16 bases in the middle. CDR1 is SGHTA and CDR2 is FQGNSA in the germline V gene. CDR3 nucleotides: TGTGCCAGCAGCTCCCGGACTGCCTCCCCCGAGCAGTACTTC. Its translation: CASSSRTASPEQYF.

The chain has TRBV28 and TRBJ1-2, with a possible D match to TRBD1 (5 bases). The CDR3 spans 13 residues. Germline loops: CDR1 MDHEN, CDR2 SYDVKM. The V gene lost 2 bases and the J gene lost 7 bases, with 11 bases spanning the gap. DNA for the CDR3: TGTGCCAGCAGTTTAAACAGGCAGGGTGGCTACACCTTC. Protein product: CASSLNRQGGYTF.

The gene calls are TRBV6-5 and TRBJ2-5, with 10 bases identical to TRBD2. CDR1 is MNHEY and CDR2 is SVGAGI in the germline V gene. Trimming took 6 bases from V and 1 from J; bases not matched to a gene: 2. The CDR3 totals 14 residues. DNA for the CDR3: TGTGCCAGCAGGGCTAGCGGGGGCCAAGAGACCCAGTACTTC. Amino acids: CASRASGGQETQYF.

This clone was seen a handful of times. The chain carries TRBV6-5 and TRBJ2-7, with 13 nucleotides matching TRBD2. Germline V gene data show CDR1 as MNHEY and CDR2 as SVGAGI. After removal of 4 bases from V and 6 bases from J, the junction contained 9 bases not matched to a gene. The CDR3 covers 16 residues. The CDR3 reads CASSSPTSGRGVEQYF. The DNA of the CDR3 is TGTGCCAGCAGTTCCCCAACTAGCGGGAGGGGGGTCGAGCAGTACTTC.

The chain joins TRBV15 to TRBJ1-5, with D maybe TRBD1 (6 bases). With 5 bases removed from V and 6 bases from J, the gap between germline ends came to 8 bases. The CDR3 loop spans 12 amino acids. Germline V gene data show CDR1 as LNHNV and CDR2 as YYDKDF (reference sequence). CDR3 sequence: CATSQGFQPQHF. The CDR3 DNA is TGTGCCACCAGCCAGGGGTTTCAGCCCCAGCATTTT.

V is TRBV28 and J is TRBJ1-4; the match to TRBD1 covers 10 bases. The CDR3 extends over 15 amino acids. Looked up from germline, CDR1 is MDHEN and CDR2 is SYDVKM. Trimming took 6 bases from V and 8 from J; bases not matched to a gene: 9. The chain's CDR3 is CASSPGDRGDEKLFF. The CDR3 coding sequence is TGTGCCAGCAGCCCTGGGGACAGGGGCGACGAAAAACTGTTTTTT. The full variable domain, rest sourced from reference TRBV28 and TRBJ1-4, is DVKVTQSSRYLVKRTGEKVFLECVQDMDHENMFWYRQDPGLGLRLIYFSYDVKMKEKGDIPEGYSVSREKKERFSLILESASTNQTSMYLCASSPGDRGDEKLFFGSGTQLSVL.